One sample yielded the 30 T cell receptor beta chains listed below, sequenced in a study of T-cell memory formation after mild COVID-19. TCRdb recomputed calls from the 5' RACE reads with MiXCR, one row per CDR3 protein. The sample yields under 300,000 distinct CDR3 sequences, about a sixth seen once. The material sequenced was PBMCs or a T cell subset sorted from them (not recorded which). These TCRs come from a man between 18 and 35 years old who had mild COVID-19 (a few samples of this study predate the infection). Cell type and time point are not known.

This clonotype was seen a handful of times. The gene calls are TRBV10-3 and TRBJ2-3; 11 nucleotides match TRBD2. Per germline, CDR1 ENHRY and CDR2 SYGVKD. CDR3 length equals 16 residues. V dropped 3 bases and J dropped 6; count of bases not matched to a gene: 8. The CDR3 sequence is CAISDSVAGGPDTQYF. CDR3 coding DNA: TGTGCCATCAGTGATTCAGTAGCGGGGGGGCCGGATACGCAGTATTTT.

This chain joins TRBV29-1 and TRBJ1-5; D uncertain. The CDR3 runs to 13 residues. The germline V and J ends were trimmed by 3 bases and 7 bases, with 13 bases remaining between them. Germline CDR1 and CDR2: SQVTM and ANQGSEA. The CDR3 loop is CSVEVSLGQPQHF. As DNA, the CDR3 is TGCAGCGTTGAGGTGTCCCTCGGACAGCCCCAGCATTTT.

This clonotype appeared a few times. The chain has TRBV7-9 and TRBJ2-5, with 10 positions matching TRBD2. Trimming took 7 bases from V and 2 from J; bases not matched to a gene: 7. This CDR3 has 15 amino acids. The germline gives CDR1 SEHNR, CDR2 FQNEAQ (reference sequence). The CDR3 region is CASISSGGLQETQYF. CDR3 DNA: TGTGCCAGCATCTCTAGCGGGGGCCTACAAGAGACCCAGTACTTC.

The CDR3 loop is CASYRAAGELFF. CDR3 sequence (DNA): TGTGCCAGTTATCGGGCGGCCGGGGAGCTGTTTTTT. This chain connects TRBV19 to TRBJ2-2; no clear D gene. V dropped 8 bases and J dropped 6 bases, with 10 bases sitting between them. Germline CDR1 is LNHDA and CDR2 is SQIVND (reference sequence). The CDR3 contains 12 residues.

This clonotype was recorded at least ten times. The V call is TRBV12-3 or TRBV12-4, the J call TRBJ1-5; no firm D call. Trimming stripped 8 bases from V and 8 bases from J, with 10 bases between. The CDR3 is 11 residues long. The CDR3 loop reads CASGVEEPQHF. Here the CDR3 DNA reads TGTGCCAGCGGGGTTGAGGAGCCCCAGCATTTT.

Comments on this clonotype: Germline is not matched at one junction end, which may reflect a read error. The chain employs TRBV7-2 and TRBJ2-5; D is possibly TRBD1 (6 bases). From germline, CDR1 is SGHTA and CDR2 FQGNSA. CDR3 length: 13 amino acids. The CDR3 loop reads CASSLEGGEAQYF. The CDR3 bases are TGTGCCAGCAGCTTAGAAGGGGGAGAGGCCCAGTACTTC.

This clonotype was seen more than once but under ten times. V is TRBV15 and J is TRBJ1-3; no firm D call. V lost 5 bases and J lost 0, with 11 bases in between. Germline loops: CDR1 LNHNV, CDR2 YYDKDF (reference sequence). CDR3 length: 15 residues. CDR3 coding DNA: TGTGCCACCAGCCTTACCGGGAGCTCTGGAAACACCATATATTTT. It encodes CATSLTGSSGNTIYF.

The chain has TRBV5-1 and TRBJ1-2, with TRBD1 matching 11 bases. CDR1 and CDR2 (germline): SGHRS, YFSETQ. After removal of 4 bases from V and 5 bases from J, the junction contained 7 bases not matched to a gene. The CDR3 length is 15 residues. CDR3 in amino acids: CASSPGQGAIYGYTF. The CDR3 DNA is TGCGCCAGCAGCCCCGGACAGGGGGCGATATATGGCTACACCTTC. Based on the CDR3 plus reference TRBV5-1 and TRBJ1-2, the full variable domain is KAGVTQTPRYLIKTRGQQVTLSCSPISGHRSVSWYQQTPGQGLQFLFEYFSETQRNKGNFPGRFSGRQFSNSRSEMNVSTLELGDSALYLCASSPGQGAIYGYTFGSGTRLTVV.

This chain links TRBV14 with TRBJ1-2; D is uncertain. CDR1 and CDR2 (germline): SGHDN, FVKESK. The ends were cut back, 4 bases at V and 0 bases at J, with 9 bases in the middle. The length of the CDR3 is 14 residues. The CDR3 spells CASSLLGPNYGYTF. CDR3 coding DNA: TGTGCCAGCAGCCTGCTAGGACCTAACTATGGCTACACCTTC.

In its sample, this clonotype was seen a few times. The genes are TRBV10-3 and TRBJ1-1; 7 positions match TRBD1. CDR3 length equals 14 residues. Germline loops: CDR1 ENHRY, CDR2 SYGVKD. With 5 bases clipped from V and 0 bases from J, the junction kept 3 bases outside the gene matches. CDR3 nucleotide sequence: TGTGCCATCAGTCCGGGACAGTTGAACACTGAAGCTTTCTTT. This translates into CAISPGQLNTEAFF.

The V gene is TRBV7-9, the J gene TRBJ1-1; TRBD1 is a possible D gene (6 bases). The CDR3 loop spans 14 amino acids. V was shortened by 5 bases and J by 7 bases, with 17 bases between the two germline ends. CDR1 and CDR2 (germline): SEHNR, FQNEAQ (reference sequence). The CDR3 spells CASSNGQSPLEAFF. CDR3 coding DNA: TGTGCCAGCAGCAATGGACAGTCGCCCCTTGAAGCTTTCTTT.

This clonotype was seen many times. This sequence joins TRBV20-1 and TRBJ1-4; D not resolved. V dropped 2 bases and J dropped 8 bases, with 12 bases sitting between them. This CDR3 comprises 13 residues. Per germline, CDR1 DFQATT and CDR2 SNEGSKA (reference sequence). CDR3 loop: CSARRERREKLFF. The CDR3 nucleotides are TGCAGTGCTAGAAGGGAGAGACGGGAAAAACTGTTTTTT.

This clonotype was detected only a few times. The gene calls are TRBV5-6 and TRBJ2-1; D not resolved. Germline V lookup: CDR1 SGHDT, CDR2 YYEEEE. The CDR3 consists of 12 residues. The V end was cut by 1 base, the J end by 7 bases, with 6 bases between. The CDR3 loop reads CASSLLRNEQFF. For the CDR3, the DNA is TGTGCCAGCAGCTTGTTGCGAAATGAGCAGTTCTTC.

The chain combines TRBV5-1 with TRBJ1-3, with 9 nucleotides matching TRBD1. V was clipped by 1 base and J by 5 bases; unmatched bases: 4. The germline V gene encodes CDR1 SGHRS and CDR2 YFSETQ. The CDR3 sequence is 15 residues long. In DNA form, the CDR3 reads TGCGCCAGCAGCTTGCCCGACAGGGGGAGAAACACCATATATTTT. This encodes CASSLPDRGRNTIYF.

This clonotype was picked up a small number of times. The chain links TRBV7-2 to TRBJ2-2, with 7 bases identical to TRBD2. Losses at the gene ends were 4 bases for V and 6 bases for J; bases not matched to a gene: 5. The CDR3 loop spans 14 amino acids. The germline V gene encodes CDR1 SGHTA and CDR2 FQGNSA. CDR3 residues: CASSSRTSAGELFF. For the CDR3, the DNA is TGTGCCAGCAGCTCGAGGACTAGTGCCGGGGAGCTGTTTTTT.

V gene TRBV3-1 combines with J gene TRBJ2-1; D remains ambiguous. Germline-derived CDR1 and CDR2 are LGHDT and YNNKEL (reference sequence). Trimming removed 0 bases at V and 7 bases at J, with 13 bases between. The length of the CDR3 is 15 residues. The CDR3 DNA is TGTGCCAGCAGCCAAGATATGACACATGGGAATGAGCAGTTCTTC. It is translated as CASSQDMTHGNEQFF.

V is TRBV5-1 and J is TRBJ2-5; no reliable D call. Looked up from germline, CDR1 is SGHRS and CDR2 is YFSETQ. There are 14 residues in the CDR3. V lost 4 bases, J lost 0 bases, and 10 bases lay in between. The CDR3 region is CASSQRTHQETQYF. The CDR3 DNA reads TGCGCCAGCAGCCAGAGGACGCACCAAGAGACCCAGTACTTC. Combining the CDR3 with reference TRBV5-1 and TRBJ2-5 gives the whole variable domain KAGVTQTPRYLIKTRGQQVTLSCSPISGHRSVSWYQQTPGQGLQFLFEYFSETQRNKGNFPGRFSGRQFSNSRSEMNVSTLELGDSALYLCASSQRTHQETQYFGPGTRLLVL.

This clonotype turned up a few times. This chain uses TRBV7-9 with TRBJ2-7; maybe TRBD2 (7 bases). Germline V gene lookup returns CDR1 SEHNR and CDR2 FQNEAQ (reference sequence). This CDR3 has 12 residues. The V and J ends lost 5 bases and 6 bases respectively, with 11 bases between them. CDR3 nucleotides: TGTGCCAGCAGCCTTCGGGGGGCCGAGCAGTACGTC. It yields the protein CASSLRGAEQYV.

This clonotype turned up a few times. V is TRBV11-2 and J is TRBJ1-6; tentative D call: TRBD1 (5 bases). The CDR3 is 15 amino acids. Trimming left V 5 bases short and J 9 bases short, with 17 bases between. CDR1 SGHAT and CDR2 FQNNGV come from the germline V gene. The CDR3 nucleotides are TGTGCCAGCAGCCGGGACGGTCCATCGGGTTCACCCCTCCACTTT. Encoded protein: CASSRDGPSGSPLHF.

This clonotype was recorded many times. The CDR3 DNA is TGTGCCAGCAGCCCCGGGTCTGACGGTAGAGCGGCTTTCTTT. This translates into CASSPGSDGRAAFF. This chain joins TRBV3-1 and TRBJ1-1; D is uncertain. V was trimmed by 4 bases and J by 11 bases, leaving 20 bases between them. Germline V gene lookup returns CDR1 LGHDT and CDR2 YNNKEL (reference sequence). The CDR3 totals 14 residues.

Only a few counts were recorded for this clonotype. The V and J genes are TRBV5-1 and TRBJ1-1, with D possibly TRBD1 on 6 matching bases. The germline gives CDR1 SGHRS, CDR2 YFSETQ. The CDR3 is made up of 15 amino acids. The V end was cut by 1 base, the J end by 1 base, with 11 bases between. The CDR3 reads CASSLRTVGNTEAFF. The CDR3, as DNA: TGCGCCAGCAGCTTGAGGACAGTGGGGAACACTGAAGCTTTCTTT.

This chain links TRBV29-1 with TRBJ2-7; weak D call: TRBD1 (6 bases). Germline V gene data show CDR1 as SQVTM and CDR2 as ANQGSEA. The ends were cut back, 6 bases at V and 1 base at J, with 13 bases in the middle. The CDR3 is made up of 13 amino acids. CDR3 in amino acids: CSVYTGSSYEQYF. CDR3 DNA: TGCAGCGTATATACAGGGTCATCCTACGAGCAGTACTTC.

The gene calls are TRBV7-7 and TRBJ2-7; 10 bases agree with TRBD1. There are 13 residues in the CDR3. In germline, CDR1 is SSHAT, CDR2 FNYEAQ (reference sequence). CDR3 loop: CASSLDRGHEQYV. As DNA, the CDR3 is TGTGCTAGCAGCCTTGACAGGGGGCACGAGCAGTACGTC.

V and J are TRBV9 and TRBJ2-5; D may be TRBD1 or TRBD2 (5 bases each). This CDR3 contains 13 residues. Germline CDR1 is SGDLS and CDR2 is YYNGEE. Deletions cut 2 bases from V and 4 bases from J, with 9 bases between. CDR3 region: CASSVRDGETQYF. In DNA form, the CDR3 reads TGTGCCAGCAGCGTGAGGGACGGAGAGACCCAGTACTTC. Based on the CDR3 plus reference TRBV9 and TRBJ2-5, the full variable domain is DSGVTQTPKHLITATGQRVTLRCSPRSGDLSVYWYQQSLDQGLQFLIQYYNGEERAKGNILERFSAQQFPDLHSELNLSSLELGDSALYFCASSVRDGETQYFGPGTRLLVL.

This clonotype has just a few counts. The gene calls are TRBV12-3 or TRBV12-4 and TRBJ1-1; 7 bases align to TRBD1. V lost 6 bases and J lost 5; bases outside the gene matches: 6. The CDR3 loop spans 13 amino acids. The CDR3 region is CASSMDRWTEAFF. The CDR3 region has the DNA TGTGCCAGCAGCATGGACAGGTGGACTGAAGCTTTCTTT.

Only a few counts were recorded for this clonotype. The V gene is TRBV29-1, the J gene TRBJ2-7, with unresolved D. The V gene's germline CDR1 is SQVTM and CDR2 ANQGSEA. V lost 4 bases and J 2 bases, leaving 9 bases between the germline ends. The CDR3 loop spans 12 amino acids. The CDR3 coding sequence is TGCAGCGTTGGTGCCGGGCCCTACGAGCAGTACTTC. Residues: CSVGAGPYEQYF.

The sample holds many counts of this clonotype. V and J are TRBV6-5 and TRBJ1-1; D not resolved. Trimming took 2 bases from V and 9 from J, leaving 16 bases between them. CDR1 and CDR2 from the germline V gene are MNHEY and SVGAGI. There are 14 residues in the CDR3. In nucleotides, the CDR3 is TGTGCCAGCAGTTACGTACTTGGCCTGCGCAAAGCTTTCTTT. As protein: CASSYVLGLRKAFF.

This clonotype was observed a few times. CDR3 loop: CASSLRGSGDTEAFF. The CDR3 nucleotides are TGCGCCAGCAGCCTCAGAGGATCAGGGGACACTGAAGCTTTCTTT. This rearrangement joins TRBV4-3 to TRBJ1-1; possibly TRBD1 for D (6 bases). The germline gives CDR1 LGHNA, CDR2 YSLEER. V lost 4 bases, J lost 3 bases, and 15 bases lay in between. CDR3 size: 15 residues.

J is TRBJ2-4 and V is TRBV6-2 or TRBV6-3; the D gene is possibly TRBD1 (5 bases). Germline loops: CDR1 MNHEY, CDR2 SVGEGT. V lost 3 bases and J lost 7, with 10 bases in between. This CDR3 has 13 residues. The CDR3 sequence is CASSYQGPNIQYF. Here the CDR3 DNA reads TGTGCCAGCAGTTATCAGGGTCCCAACATTCAGTACTTC.

This clonotype was seen a few times. The gene calls are TRBV20-1 and TRBJ1-5; unclear D gene. The V gene's germline CDR1 is DFQATT and CDR2 SNEGSKA (reference sequence). The CDR3 has 12 residues. V gave up 0 bases and J gave up 7 bases, with 7 bases separating them. This CDR3 reads CSARDNRQPQHF. In DNA, the CDR3 is TGCAGTGCTAGAGATAACCGACAGCCCCAGCATTTT.